The next 12 T cell receptor beta chains were all read from a single sample in a study of blood T cell repertoires in COVID-19. Only in-frame clones appear in the TCRdb table, and some are missing; sequencing was by immunoSEQ multiplex PCR. The data contain under 100,000 clones, roughly 84% of them singletons. Source material: peripheral blood. The receptors originated from an elderly woman with COVID-19, enrolled during active disease.

This clone appeared a few times. The chain has TRBV2 and TRBJ1-4; no clear D. Germline CDR1 is SNHLY and CDR2 is FYNNEI. The CDR3 contains 11 residues. V was trimmed by 7 bases and J by 7 bases, leaving 7 bases between them. In DNA, the CDR3 is TGTGCCAGCACGGGGTCTGAAAAACTGTTTTTT. Translation gives CASTGSEKLFF.

This chain connects TRBV11-2 to TRBJ2-7; TRBD2 matches at 8 bases. This CDR3 has 17 amino acids. Trimming removed 5 bases from V and 2 bases from J; junction bases left unmatched: 14. Per the germline V gene, CDR1 is SGHAT and CDR2 is FQNNGV. The CDR3 here is CASSAPKVTGGPYEQYF. The CDR3 region has the DNA TGTGCCAGCAGCGCCCCGAAGGTAACGGGGGGGCCCTACGAGCAGTACTTC.

This chain uses TRBV7-2 with TRBJ2-3; weak D call: TRBD2 (5 bases). Deletions cut 1 base from V and 4 bases from J, with 9 bases between. The CDR3 contains 14 residues. The germline V gene encodes CDR1 SGHTA and CDR2 FQGNSA. In nucleotides, the CDR3 is TGTGCCAGCAGCTTAGACGCGGGCGCAGATACGCAGTATTTT. Amino acids: CASSLDAGADTQYF.

This clone was detected a few times. V gene TRBV11-2 combines with J gene TRBJ2-7, with 9 bases that match TRBD2. CDR1 is SGHAT, CDR2 FQNNGV, per germline. J was trimmed by 1 base and V by 6 bases; bases with no gene match: 16. This CDR3 comprises 18 residues. CDR3 coding DNA: TGTGCCAGCAGTCGGATATTCGGCGGGAGGGGGGAGTCCTACGAGCAGTACTTC. Protein sequence: CASSRIFGGRGESYEQYF.

This clone was detected only once. The chain links TRBV7-9 to TRBJ1-1; 8 bases are shared with TRBD1. The CDR3 consists of 15 residues. The V gene's germline CDR1 is SEHNR and CDR2 FQNEAQ (reference sequence). V trimming: 1 base; J trimming: 4 bases; junction bases outside the gene matches: 5. The CDR3 loop reads CASSLVQGAGTEAFF. CDR3 in DNA: TGTGCCAGCAGCTTAGTGCAGGGGGCGGGCACTGAAGCTTTCTTT.

V and J are TRBV5-8 and TRBJ1-5, with D perhaps matching TRBD1 (6 bases). Germline V CDR1 and CDR2: SGHTS, YDEGEE. V shed 1 base and J shed 5 bases, with 10 bases lying between them. This CDR3 comprises 14 residues. CDR3 loop: CASSLRGADQPQHF. In DNA form, the CDR3 reads TGTGCCAGCAGCTTGCGGGGGGCCGATCAGCCCCAGCATTTT.

The chain links TRBV4-3 to TRBJ1-2; 8 bases align to TRBD1. CDR3 length equals 17 residues. The V gene end was trimmed by 2 bases and the J gene end by 1 base; junction bases not matched to a gene: 9. Germline V gives CDR1 LGHNA, CDR2 YSLEER. The CDR3 reads CASSQTSGQGLNYGYTF. The CDR3 nucleotides read TGCGCCAGCAGCCAAACAAGTGGACAGGGCCTTAACTATGGCTACACCTTC.

The chain recombines TRBV6-5 with TRBJ1-4, with TRBD1 identical over 8 bases. Germline CDR1 and CDR2: MNHEY and SVGAGI. The length of the CDR3 is 14 residues. J lost 5 bases, V lost 8 bases, and 7 bases had no gene match. In DNA, the CDR3 is TGTGCCAGCTCCGGACAGGGTTTAAATGAAAAACTGTTTTTT. It translates to CASSGQGLNEKLFF.

The rearrangement links TRBV29-1 to TRBJ1-2; no firm D call. CDR1 and CDR2 from the germline V gene are SQVTM and ANQGSEA. The germline V and J ends were trimmed by 1 base and 4 bases, with 4 bases remaining between them. CDR3 size: 11 residues. The CDR3 DNA reads as TGCAGCGTTGAAGCTTTCTATGGCTACACCTTC. Protein sequence: CSVEAFYGYTF.

This chain links TRBV18 with TRBJ1-5; a possible D gene is TRBD1 (5 bases). CDR1 is KGHSH and CDR2 is LQKENI in the germline V gene. V lost 6 bases and J 0 bases, leaving 15 bases between the germline ends. The CDR3 contains 16 residues. DNA of the CDR3: TGTGCCAGCTCCCGCCGACAGAGTAATAGCAATCAGCCCCAGCATTTT. It translates to CASSRRQSNSNQPQHF. The full variable domain, with the rest looked up from reference TRBV18 and TRBJ1-5, is NAGVMQNPRHLVRRRGQEARLRCSPMKGHSHVYWYRQLPEEGLKFMVYLQKENIIDESGMPKERFSAEFPKEGPSILRIQQVVRGDSAAYFCASSRRQSNSNQPQHFGDGTRLSIL.

The chain recombines TRBV5-1 with TRBJ1-1, with a weak D call TRBD1 (5 bases). Germline V gives CDR1 SGHRS, CDR2 YFSETQ. V was cut by 3 bases and J by 3 bases, with 9 bases left in between. The CDR3 covers 13 residues. The CDR3 here is CASSSQVHTEAFF. Here the CDR3 DNA reads TGCGCCAGCAGCTCACAGGTACACACTGAAGCTTTCTTT.

The genes are TRBV27 and TRBJ2-7, with 7 bases identical to TRBD2. V lost 0 bases and J lost 0; bases outside the gene matches: 11. This CDR3 spans 18 amino acids. Germline-derived CDR1 and CDR2 are MNHEY and SMNVEV (reference sequence). The CDR3 reads CASSLSRGEGTSSYEQYF. The CDR3 DNA follows: TGTGCCAGCAGTTTATCCCGGGGGGAGGGGACGAGCTCCTACGAGCAGTACTTC.